This T cell receptor (beta chain) was obtained from a study of blood T cell repertoires in COVID-19 (dated by TCRdb to 2020 to 2021). Background on the whole study: Samples covering the acute and convalescent phases of COVID-19 were provided by collaborators in the United States, Italy and Spain. The dataset comprised deeply sampled blood TCRbeta repertoires from subjects exposed to, actively infected with, or recovered from COVID-19. The material from the prospective study consisted of cDNA or gDNA derived from T cells, B-cell-depleted T cells, or PBMCs. The repertoires were released in a freely available public database meant as a resource for research on the immune response to SARS-CoV-2. Where available, HLA class I and class II types were taken from metadata supplied by the sample provider and were not determined by assay-based typing. The sample metadata nearly always contained a de-identified subject ID, COVID-19 status, age in years and sex. Samples came from the ongoing ImmuneRACE study (first 160 participants) plus 1,254 subjects from 6 global collaborators.

V is pruned by 0 bases and J by 5 bases, leaving 10 bases of the junction without a gene match. Spanning cysteine to phenylalanine, the CDR3 consists of 18 amino acids. Only the CDR3 DNA is retained, 54 bases long and in frame from the first base. Reading the germline V gene gives CDR1 SNHLY and CDR2 FYNNEI. Each collaborating institution followed its own protocols to collect whole blood in K2EDTA tubes. Collaborator samples were shipped for TCRbeta analysis as frozen whole blood, isolated PBMCs, or DNA extracted from either sample type. The immunoSEQ Assay, a bias-controlled multiplex PCR, was used to amplify TCRbeta CDR3 regions from genomic DNA. The authors' analysis ran thus. The number of nucleated cells in each sample was estimated from the amplification of reference gene primers within the assay. Sequence reads were collapsed and filtered to measure the absolute abundance of every unique TCRbeta CDR3 rearrangement. Productive Simpson clonality was computed per sample as the square root of Simpson's diversity index over productive rearrangements. The immuneACCESS repertoire file appears here via TCRdb, limited to in-frame rearrangements. These files lack a portion of the clones; in checked studies, under half of the deficit traces to unresolved V genes, and the cause of the others is not known. V and J calls and clone size are as listed in that table; D and trimming were resolved from the DNA. The sample data list tens of thousands of clones, and roughly 87% of these were observed just once. Of the sample, around 4.9% falls within the top ten clones.

A remark on this clone: What this receptor recognizes is not known. No base quality information exists; no much larger clone differs at one position.

Broad study findings and their caveats: Clinical and demographic metadata were provided uncurated, with the amount varying by source and participant.

The sequence derives from a woman between 50 and 59 years old with active COVID-19. The specimen sequenced was peripheral blood. The V and J genes are TRBV2 and TRBJ2-5; 12 central bases correspond to TRBD2. The nucleotide sequence reads TGTGCCAGCAGTGAAGCCTTGCTAGCGGGAGGGTCGCCTGAGACCCAGTACTTC. It translates to CASSEALLAGGSPETQYF.